This T cell receptor beta chain originates from a study of blood T cell repertoires in COVID-19 (dated by TCRdb to 2020 to 2021). Looking at the study overall: Samples covering the acute and convalescent phases of COVID-19 were provided by collaborators in the United States, Italy and Spain. The prospective study material was composed of cDNA or gDNA derived from T cells, B-cell-depleted T cells, or PBMCs. The dataset comprised deeply sampled blood TCRbeta repertoires from subjects exposed to, actively infected with, or recovered from COVID-19. The repertoires were released in a freely available public database intended as a resource for research on the immune response to SARS-CoV-2. Samples were obtained from the ongoing ImmuneRACE study (first 160 participants) and from over 1,000 subjects provided by 6 global collaborators. The sample metadata nearly always contained a de-identified subject ID, COVID-19 status, age in years and sex. Where available, HLA class I and class II types were taken from metadata supplied by the sample provider and were not determined by assay-based typing.

Participants in the prospective study were aged roughly 18 to 89 years, lived in 20 to 25 United States geographic areas, and enrolled through a virtual design. To assign participants to cohorts, the prospective study relied on clinical history that participants themselves reported in a screening survey and a study questionnaire. ImmuneRACE Cohort 3 recovered participants were defined by two consecutive negative NP/OP PCR tests, healthcare professional clearance, or symptom resolution. In the prospective study, mobile phlebotomists collected whole blood, serum and a nasopharyngeal or oropharyngeal swab from each participant. Prospective study participants could optionally give additional blood draws and questionnaires over an approximately two-month period. Prospective study blood samples were shipped either frozen or at room temperature before DNA extraction. The V and J ends are trimmed by 1 base and 1 base, leaving 5 bases between them. From the germline V gene (reference sequence), CDR1 is GTSNPN and CDR2 is SVGIG. The CDR3 spans 13 residues, from the cysteine through the phenylalanine. Only the CDR3 DNA stays, 39 bases, in frame from base 1.

Note on this clone: Its recognized antigen is unknown. No base quality values were provided; no much bigger clone lies one nucleotide off.

Broad study findings and their caveats: How much clinical and demographic metadata was included differed by source and by participant, and the metadata was provided uncurated.

The immunoSEQ Assay, a bias-controlled multiplex PCR, was used to amplify TCRbeta CDR3 regions from genomic DNA. Under the source paper's analysis protocol: The number of nucleated cells in each sample was estimated by amplification of reference gene primers within the assay. To quantify the absolute abundance of each unique TCRbeta CDR3 rearrangement, sequence reads were collapsed and filtered. Productive Simpson clonality was computed per sample as the square root of Simpson's diversity index over productive rearrangements. As stored in TCRdb, this immuneACCESS dataset retains in-frame rearrangements with V and J assigned. A fraction of the clones does not appear; measured against another copy, unresolved V genes explain less than half of the discrepancy, and the remainder lacks a known reason. V and J calls plus clone size are reproduced from that table; the DNA served to infer D and trimming. The sample data list 320,000 or so clones, and less than 90% of these were observed just once. Clones ranked in the top ten supply over 0.8% of the sample.

The origin of this receptor is a woman under 40 who had recovered from COVID-19. The sample was PBMCs or T cells enriched from blood (not recorded which). The sequence is built from TRBV30 and TRBJ1-5; too little of a D gene remains to name it. The CDR3 corresponds to CAWSAQSNQPQHF. Read as DNA, the sequence is TGTGCCTGGAGTGCACAGAGCAATCAGCCCCAGCATTTT.